This TCR beta chain was captured by sequencing in a study of blood T cells in healthy people across ages. General observations from the study: With naive T cell percentage, TCR beta diversity showed a strong correlation. Roughly linear declines in TCR beta diversity per million T cells occurred with age.

Primed by a sample-barcoded 5' primer and a J-beta primer mix, a second PCR proceeded for about 6 to 12 cycles. Via MiXCR, TCRdb re-called the 5' RACE reads, giving one row per CDR3 protein. The table includes more than 1 million distinct CDR3 sequences, 45% detected once. V gave up 2 bases and J gave up 8 bases; unmatched junction bases: 5. This CDR3 is built from 15 residues. The germline gives CDR1 SGHRS, CDR2 YFSETQ. In the case of this clonotype: Its antigen is undetermined.

No fewer than 6 micrograms of total RNA were isolated from every sample. V and J are TRBV5-1 and TRBJ2-1; TRBD1 aligns across 12 bases. This clonotype was obtained from a woman in her fifties or sixties in good health. The sequenced material came from blood. CDR3 in amino acids: CASSLSGTGGDEQFF. The DNA for the CDR3 is TGCGCCAGCAGCTTATCAGGGACAGGGGGCGATGAGCAGTTCTTC.